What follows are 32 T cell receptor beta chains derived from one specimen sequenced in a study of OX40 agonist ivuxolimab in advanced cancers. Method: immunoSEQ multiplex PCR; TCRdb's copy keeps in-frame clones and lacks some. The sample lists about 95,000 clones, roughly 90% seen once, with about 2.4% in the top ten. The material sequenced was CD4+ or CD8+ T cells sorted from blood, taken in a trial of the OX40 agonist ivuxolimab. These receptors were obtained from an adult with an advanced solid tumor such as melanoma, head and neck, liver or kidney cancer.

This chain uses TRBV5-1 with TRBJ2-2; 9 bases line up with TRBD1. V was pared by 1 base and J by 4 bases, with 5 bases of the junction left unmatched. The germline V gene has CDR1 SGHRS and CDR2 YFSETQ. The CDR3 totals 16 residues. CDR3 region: CASSLRATGGTGELFF. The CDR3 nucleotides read TGCGCCAGCAGCTTGAGGGCGACAGGGGGCACCGGGGAGCTGTTTTTT.

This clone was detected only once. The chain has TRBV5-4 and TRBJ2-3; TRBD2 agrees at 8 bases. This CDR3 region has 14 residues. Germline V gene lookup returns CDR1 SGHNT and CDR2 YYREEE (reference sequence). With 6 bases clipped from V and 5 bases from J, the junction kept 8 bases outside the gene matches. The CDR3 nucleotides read TGTGCCAGCACCCCGGGAGGGGGGGGAGATACGCAGTATTTT. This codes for CASTPGGGGDTQYF.

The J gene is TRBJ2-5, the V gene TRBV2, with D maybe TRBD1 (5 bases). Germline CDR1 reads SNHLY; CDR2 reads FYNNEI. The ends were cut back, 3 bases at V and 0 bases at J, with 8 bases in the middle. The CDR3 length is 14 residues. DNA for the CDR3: TGTGCCAGCAGTGAGGGGCCGAACCAAGAGACCCAGTACTTC. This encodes CASSEGPNQETQYF.

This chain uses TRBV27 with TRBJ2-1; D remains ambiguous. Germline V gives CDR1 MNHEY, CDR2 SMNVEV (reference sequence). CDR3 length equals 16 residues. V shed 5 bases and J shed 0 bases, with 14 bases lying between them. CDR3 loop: CASSRDSATSYNEQFF. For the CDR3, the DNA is TGTGCCAGCAGTCGCGACTCGGCAACCTCCTACAATGAGCAGTTCTTC.

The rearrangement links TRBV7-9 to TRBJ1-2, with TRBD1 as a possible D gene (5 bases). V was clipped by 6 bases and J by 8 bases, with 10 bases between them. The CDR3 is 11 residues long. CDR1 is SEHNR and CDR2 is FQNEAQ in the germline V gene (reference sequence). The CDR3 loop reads CASSRQYGYTF. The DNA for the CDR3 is TGTGCCAGCAGTCGACAGTACGGCTACACCTTC.

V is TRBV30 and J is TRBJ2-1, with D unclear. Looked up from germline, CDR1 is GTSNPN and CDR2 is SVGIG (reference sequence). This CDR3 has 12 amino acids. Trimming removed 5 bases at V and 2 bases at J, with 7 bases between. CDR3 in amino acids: CAWGRTYNEQFF. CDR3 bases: TGTGCCTGGGGACGTACCTACAATGAGCAGTTCTTC.

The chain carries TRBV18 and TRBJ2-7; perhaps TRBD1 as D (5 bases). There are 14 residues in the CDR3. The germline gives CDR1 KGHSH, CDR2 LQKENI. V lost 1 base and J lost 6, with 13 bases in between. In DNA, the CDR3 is TGTGCCAGCTCACCACGGGATACAGGTCTCGAGCAGTACTTC. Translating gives CASSPRDTGLEQYF.

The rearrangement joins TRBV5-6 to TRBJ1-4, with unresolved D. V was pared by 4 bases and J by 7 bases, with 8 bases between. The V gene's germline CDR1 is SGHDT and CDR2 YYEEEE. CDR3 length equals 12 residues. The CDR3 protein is CASSLPGEKLFF. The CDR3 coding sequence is TGTGCCAGCAGCCTACCAGGTGAAAAACTGTTTTTT.

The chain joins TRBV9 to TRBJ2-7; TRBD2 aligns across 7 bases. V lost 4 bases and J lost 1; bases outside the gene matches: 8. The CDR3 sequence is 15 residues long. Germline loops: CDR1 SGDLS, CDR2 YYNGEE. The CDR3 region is CASSQGLGSSYEQYF. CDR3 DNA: TGTGCCAGCAGCCAAGGACTAGGAAGTTCCTACGAGCAGTACTTC.

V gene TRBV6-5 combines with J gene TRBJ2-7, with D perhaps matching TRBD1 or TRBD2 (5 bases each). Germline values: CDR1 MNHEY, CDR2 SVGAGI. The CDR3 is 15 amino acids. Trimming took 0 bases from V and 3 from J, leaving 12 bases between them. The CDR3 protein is CASSYSPQRGYEQYF. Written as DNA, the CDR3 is TGTGCCAGCAGTTACTCCCCACAGAGGGGCTACGAGCAGTACTTC.

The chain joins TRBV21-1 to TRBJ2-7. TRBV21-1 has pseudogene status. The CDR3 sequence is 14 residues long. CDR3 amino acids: CASSKVTTLFQQYF. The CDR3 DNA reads TGTGCCAGCAGCAAAGTTACGACCTTATTCCAGCAGTACTTC.

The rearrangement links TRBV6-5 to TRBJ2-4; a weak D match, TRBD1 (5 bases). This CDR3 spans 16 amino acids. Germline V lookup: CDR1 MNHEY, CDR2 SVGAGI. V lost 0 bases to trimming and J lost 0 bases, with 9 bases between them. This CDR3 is CASSYSMQGAKNIQYF. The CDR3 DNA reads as TGTGCCAGCAGTTACTCGATGCAGGGAGCCAAAAACATTCAGTACTTC.

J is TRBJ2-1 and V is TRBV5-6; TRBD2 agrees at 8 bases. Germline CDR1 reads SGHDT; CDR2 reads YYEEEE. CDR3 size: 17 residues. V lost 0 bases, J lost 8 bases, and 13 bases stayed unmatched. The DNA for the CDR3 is TGTGCCAGCAGCTTGGATACTAGCGGCCCCGGTTGGGATGAGCAGTTCTTC. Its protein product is CASSLDTSGPGWDEQFF.

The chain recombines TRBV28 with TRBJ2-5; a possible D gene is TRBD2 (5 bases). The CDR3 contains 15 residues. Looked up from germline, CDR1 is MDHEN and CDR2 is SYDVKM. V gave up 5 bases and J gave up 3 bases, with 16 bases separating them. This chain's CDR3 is CASSPRLGGEETQYF. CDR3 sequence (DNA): TGTGCCAGCAGTCCCCGGTTAGGAGGAGAAGAGACCCAGTACTTC.

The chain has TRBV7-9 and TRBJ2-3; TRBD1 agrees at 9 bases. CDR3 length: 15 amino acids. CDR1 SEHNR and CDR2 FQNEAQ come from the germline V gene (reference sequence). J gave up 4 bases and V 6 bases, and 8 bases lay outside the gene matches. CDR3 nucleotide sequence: TGTGCCAGCAGTTTCGGACAGGGGAACGCAGATACGCAGTATTTT. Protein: CASSFGQGNADTQYF.

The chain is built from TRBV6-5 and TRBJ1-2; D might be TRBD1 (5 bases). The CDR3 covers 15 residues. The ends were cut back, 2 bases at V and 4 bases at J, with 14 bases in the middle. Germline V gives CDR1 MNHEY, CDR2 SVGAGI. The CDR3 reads CASSYPQGSSYGYTF. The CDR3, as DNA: TGTGCCAGCAGTTACCCTCAGGGTTCCAGCTATGGCTACACCTTC.

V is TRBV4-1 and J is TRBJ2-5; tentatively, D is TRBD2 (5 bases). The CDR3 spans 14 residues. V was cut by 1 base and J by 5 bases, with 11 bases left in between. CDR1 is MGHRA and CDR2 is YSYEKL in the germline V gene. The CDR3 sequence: CASSQGLREETQYF. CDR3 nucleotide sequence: TGCGCCAGCAGCCAAGGGTTAAGGGAGGAGACCCAGTACTTC.

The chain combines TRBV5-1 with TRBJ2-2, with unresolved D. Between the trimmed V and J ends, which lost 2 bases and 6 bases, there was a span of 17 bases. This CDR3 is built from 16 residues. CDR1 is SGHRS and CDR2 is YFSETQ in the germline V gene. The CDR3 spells CASSLQTGLAAGELFF. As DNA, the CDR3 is TGCGCCAGCAGCTTACAAACCGGGTTGGCGGCCGGGGAGCTGTTTTTT.

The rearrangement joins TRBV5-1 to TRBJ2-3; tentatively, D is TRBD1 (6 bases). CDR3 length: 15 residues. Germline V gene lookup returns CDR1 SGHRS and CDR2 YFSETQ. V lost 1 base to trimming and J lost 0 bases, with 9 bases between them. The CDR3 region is CASSLTGWSTDTQYF. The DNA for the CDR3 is TGCGCCAGCAGCTTGACAGGGTGGAGCACAGATACGCAGTATTTT.

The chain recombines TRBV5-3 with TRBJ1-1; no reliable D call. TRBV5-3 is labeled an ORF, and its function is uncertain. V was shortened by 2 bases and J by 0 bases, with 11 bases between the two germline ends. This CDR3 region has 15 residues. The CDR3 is CARSLLPGLNTEAFF. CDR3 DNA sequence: TGTGCCAGAAGCTTACTCCCCGGATTGAACACTGAAGCTTTCTTT.

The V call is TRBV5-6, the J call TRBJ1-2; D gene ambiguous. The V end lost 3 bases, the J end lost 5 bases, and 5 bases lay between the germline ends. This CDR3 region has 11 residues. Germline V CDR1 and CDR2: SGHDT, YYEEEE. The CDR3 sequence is CASSSWYGYTF. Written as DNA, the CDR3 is TGTGCCAGCAGCTCATGGTATGGCTACACCTTC.

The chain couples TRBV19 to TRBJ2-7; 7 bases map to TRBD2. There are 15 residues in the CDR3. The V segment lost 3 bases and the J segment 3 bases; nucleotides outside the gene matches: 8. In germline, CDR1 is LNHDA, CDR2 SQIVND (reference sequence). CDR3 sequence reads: CASSMRQGGLYEQYF. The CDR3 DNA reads TGTGCCAGTAGTATGCGGCAGGGAGGGCTCTACGAGCAGTACTTC.

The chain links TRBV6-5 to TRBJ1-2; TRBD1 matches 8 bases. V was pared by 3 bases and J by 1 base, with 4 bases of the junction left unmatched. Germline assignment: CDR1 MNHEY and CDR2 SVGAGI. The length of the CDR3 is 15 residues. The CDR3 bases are TGTGCCAGCAGTTATTCGGGACAGGTTAACTATGGCTACACCTTC. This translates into CASSYSGQVNYGYTF.

Written as DNA, the CDR3 is TGTGCCACCAGCAGAACTCGACAGGGAACTAACTATGGCTACACCTTC. Translated, it gives CATSRTRQGTNYGYTF. The J gene is TRBJ1-2, the V gene TRBV15; 7 bases match TRBD1. CDR3 length: 16 residues. V was pared by 2 bases and J by 0 bases, with 6 bases of the junction left unmatched. Germline V lookup: CDR1 LNHNV, CDR2 YYDKDF (reference sequence).

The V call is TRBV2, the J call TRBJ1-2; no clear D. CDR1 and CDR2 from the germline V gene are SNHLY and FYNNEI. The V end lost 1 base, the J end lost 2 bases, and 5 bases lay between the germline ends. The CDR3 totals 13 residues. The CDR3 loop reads CASSEGENYGYTF. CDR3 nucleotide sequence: TGTGCCAGCAGTGAAGGGGAAAACTATGGCTACACCTTC.

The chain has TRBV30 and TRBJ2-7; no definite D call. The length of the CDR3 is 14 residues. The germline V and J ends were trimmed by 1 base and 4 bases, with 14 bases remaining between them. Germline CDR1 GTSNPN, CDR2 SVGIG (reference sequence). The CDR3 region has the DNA TGTGCCTGGAGTGCGACTTCGACCGAATACGAGCAGTACTTC. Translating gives CAWSATSTEYEQYF.

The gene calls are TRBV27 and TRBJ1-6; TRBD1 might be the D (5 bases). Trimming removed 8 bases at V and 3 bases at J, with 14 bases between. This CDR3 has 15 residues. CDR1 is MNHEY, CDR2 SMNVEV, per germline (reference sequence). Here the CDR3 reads CASCPGTDYNSPLHF. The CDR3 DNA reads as TGTGCCAGCTGCCCCGGGACGGACTATAATTCACCCCTCCACTTT.

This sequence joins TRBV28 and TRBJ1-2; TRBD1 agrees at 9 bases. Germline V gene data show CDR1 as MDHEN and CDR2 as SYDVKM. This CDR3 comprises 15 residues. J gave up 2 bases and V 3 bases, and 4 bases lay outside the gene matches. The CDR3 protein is CASSLGGTGNYGYTF. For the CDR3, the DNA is TGTGCCAGCAGTTTGGGGGGGACAGGGAACTATGGCTACACCTTC.

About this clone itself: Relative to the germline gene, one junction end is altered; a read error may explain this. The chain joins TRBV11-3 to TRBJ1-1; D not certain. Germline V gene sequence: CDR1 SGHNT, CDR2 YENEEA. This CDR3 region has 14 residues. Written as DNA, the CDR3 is TGTGCCAGCAGCCTAGACCACGGGCACACTGAAGCTTTCTTT. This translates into CASSLDHGHTEAFF.

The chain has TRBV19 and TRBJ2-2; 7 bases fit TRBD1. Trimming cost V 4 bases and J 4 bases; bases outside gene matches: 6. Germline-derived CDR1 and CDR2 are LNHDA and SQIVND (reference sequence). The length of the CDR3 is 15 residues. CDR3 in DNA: TGTGCCAGTAGTAAACAGGGACAGCTCACCGGGGAGCTGTTTTTT. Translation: CASSKQGQLTGELFF.

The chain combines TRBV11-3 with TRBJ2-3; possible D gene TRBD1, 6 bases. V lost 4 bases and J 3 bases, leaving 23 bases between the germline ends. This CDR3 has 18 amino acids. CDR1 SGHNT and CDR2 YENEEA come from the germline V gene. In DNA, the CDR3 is TGTGCCAGCAGCTCCCTCGTCACAGGGTCGGGAAGGACAGATACGCAGTATTTT. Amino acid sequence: CASSSLVTGSGRTDTQYF.

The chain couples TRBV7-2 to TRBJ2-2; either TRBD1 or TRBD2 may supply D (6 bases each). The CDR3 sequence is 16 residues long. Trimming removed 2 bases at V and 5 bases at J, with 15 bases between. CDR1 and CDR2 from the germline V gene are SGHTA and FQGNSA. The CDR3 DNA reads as TGTGCCAGCAGCTTAACAGACAGGACTACGACCGGGGAGCTGTTTTTT. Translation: CASSLTDRTTTGELFF.